Each of the 26 T cell receptor beta chains below was sequenced from the same sample in a study of CD8+ T cells in alopecia areata. After isolation, RNA underwent reverse transcription to generate cDNA as the sequencing template. Using immunoSEQ multiplex PCR, the repertoire was profiled, and TCRdb retains in-frame clones only, with some absent. The table has 90,000 to 100,000 clones, roughly two fifths seen once; the top ten hold 0.79%. The material sequenced was CD4+ T cells sorted from blood. Receptors were obtained from a human donor with alopecia areata.

The V and J genes are TRBV28 and TRBJ2-5; maybe TRBD2 (5 bases). V shed 5 bases and J shed 3 bases, with 13 bases lying between them. CDR3 length equals 14 residues. Germline CDR1 reads MDHEN; CDR2 reads SYDVKM. The CDR3 DNA reads TGTGCCAGCAGTCCCCAGAGCGGCAAAGAGACCCAGTACTTC. It encodes CASSPQSGKETQYF. Complete variable domain (other parts from reference TRBV28 and TRBJ2-5): DVKVTQSSRYLVKRTGEKVFLECVQDMDHENMFWYRQDPGLGLRLIYFSYDVKMKEKGDIPEGYSVSREKKERFSLILESASTNQTSMYLCASSPQSGKETQYFGPGTRLLVL.

A few counts support this clone. The rearrangement uses TRBV29-1 and TRBJ2-1; 9 positions agree with TRBD2. The V and J ends lost 6 bases and 8 bases, in that order; junction bases with no gene match: 5. This CDR3 comprises 12 residues. Germline CDR1 and CDR2: SQVTM and ANQGSEA. As DNA, the CDR3 is TGCAGCGTGGTGGGACTAGCCCATGAGCAGTTCTTC. This translates into CSVVGLAHEQFF.

In DNA, the CDR3 is TGTGCCAGCAGCTTAGTCACAGGGCAGACCCAGTACTTC. Its translation: CASSLVTGQTQYF. This chain joins TRBV7-2 and TRBJ2-5; a possible D gene is TRBD1 (6 bases). From germline, CDR1 is SGHTA and CDR2 FQGNSA. This CDR3 spans 13 amino acids. V lost 1 base, J lost 6 bases, and 9 bases lay in between.

The table lists this clone with a few counts. The chain combines TRBV28 with TRBJ2-7; no clear D. Germline CDR1 is MDHEN and CDR2 is SYDVKM. The CDR3 is 11 amino acids. V gave up 6 bases and J gave up 3 bases, with 6 bases separating them. CDR3 loop: CASRQYYEQYF. The CDR3 DNA is TGTGCCAGCAGGCAGTACTACGAGCAGTACTTC.

Only a few counts were recorded for this clone. This chain joins TRBV5-4 and TRBJ2-2; D may correspond to TRBD1 or TRBD2 (5 bases each). Trimming left V 2 bases short and J 7 bases short, with 9 bases between. The CDR3 sequence is 13 residues long. Germline CDR1 and CDR2: SGHNT and YYREEE (reference sequence). Here the CDR3 reads CASSFWGIGELFF. The CDR3, as DNA: TGTGCCAGCAGCTTTTGGGGGATCGGGGAGCTGTTTTTT.

This clone is labeled as medium-sized. The chain combines TRBV7-9 with TRBJ1-2; 10 bases map to TRBD1. The CDR3 is made up of 14 amino acids. Per germline, CDR1 SEHNR and CDR2 FQNEAQ (reference sequence). V gave up 4 bases and J gave up 6 bases; unmatched junction bases: 5. The CDR3 DNA follows: TGTGCCAGCAGCTCGGGACAGGGGTGGAATGGCTACACCTTC. Translated: CASSSGQGWNGYTF.

This chain joins TRBV27 and TRBJ2-3; 13 nucleotides align to TRBD2. Trimming cost V 5 bases and J 8 bases; bases outside gene matches: 13. Germline CDR1 and CDR2: MNHEY and SMNVEV (reference sequence). This CDR3 is 17 amino acids long. This CDR3 reads CASSPRLAGGPRATQYF. CDR3 in DNA: TGTGCCAGCAGTCCCCGACTAGCGGGAGGCCCCCGGGCTACGCAGTATTTT.

The chain couples TRBV25-1 to TRBJ1-3; D is uncertain. CDR1 and CDR2 from the germline V gene are MGHDK and SYGVNS. The V end was cut by 3 bases, the J end by 2 bases, with 11 bases between. The CDR3 is 15 residues long. The CDR3 spells CASSDTRTAGNTIYF. In nucleotides, the CDR3 is TGTGCCAGCAGTGACACTCGGACGGCTGGAAACACCATATATTTT.

The J gene is TRBJ2-5, the V gene TRBV5-1, with D tentatively TRBD1 or TRBD2 (6 bases each). The germline gives CDR1 SGHRS, CDR2 YFSETQ. Trimming cost V 0 bases and J 4 bases, with 16 bases left between them. The CDR3 length is 16 residues. The CDR3 coding sequence is TGCGCCAGCAGCTTGGATACGGGGGCCAAGACAGAGACCCAGTACTTC. Protein product: CASSLDTGAKTETQYF.

This sequence joins TRBV23-1 and TRBJ2-7; no clear D. TRBV23-1 is placed among ORFs of uncertain function. This CDR3 contains 16 residues. V was cut by 0 bases and J by 5 bases, with 17 bases left in between. The CDR3 region is CASSQSQGGSPHEQYF. The CDR3 DNA sequence: TGCGCCAGCAGTCAATCCCAAGGTGGAAGCCCCCACGAGCAGTACTTC.

CDR3 in DNA: TGCAGCGTTGACCCGACTAGCGGTCGTGTGCAGTTCTTC. It specifies CSVDPTSGRVQFF. This rearrangement joins TRBV29-1 to TRBJ2-1, with TRBD2 matching over 9 bases. Germline-derived CDR1 and CDR2 are SQVTM and ANQGSEA. This CDR3 is built from 13 residues. Trimming at V came to 3 bases and at J to 12 bases, leaving 9 bases not matched to a gene.

The rearrangement links TRBV4-2 to TRBJ2-5, with 10 bases identical to TRBD1. Looked up from germline, CDR1 is LGHNA and CDR2 is YNFKEQ. The CDR3 spans 16 residues. Unmatched junction bases numbered 6, after V lost 0 bases and J lost 5 bases. The DNA of the CDR3 is TGTGCCAGCAGCCAAGAGGGGACAGGGGACGTTGAGACCCAGTACTTC. Its protein is CASSQEGTGDVETQYF.

The rearrangement links TRBV30 to TRBJ1-2; TRBD1 agrees at 10 bases. The V and J ends lost 3 bases and 8 bases, in that order; junction bases with no gene match: 3. Germline CDR1 is GTSNPN and CDR2 is SVGIG (reference sequence). The CDR3 contains 12 residues. In DNA, the CDR3 is TGTGCCTGGAGCGGGACAGGGGTCGGCTACACCTTC. It yields the protein CAWSGTGVGYTF.

The V call is TRBV2, the J call TRBJ2-1; 9 bases line up with TRBD2. V lost 3 bases and J lost 14; bases outside the gene matches: 5. The CDR3 has 12 residues. Germline CDR1 and CDR2: SNHLY and FYNNEI. The CDR3 nucleotides read TGTGCCAGCAGTGAGACTAGCGGCGGTGAGTTCTTC. Protein sequence: CASSETSGGEFF.

This clone was recorded a few times. The V call is TRBV29-1, the J call TRBJ2-1; a possible D gene is TRBD2 (6 bases). V dropped 3 bases and J dropped 2 bases, with 14 bases sitting between them. The length of the CDR3 is 15 residues. The V gene's germline CDR1 is SQVTM and CDR2 ANQGSEA. CDR3 DNA sequence: TGCAGCGTTGAGGACGGGAGAGATACCTACAATGAGCAGTTCTTC. This encodes CSVEDGRDTYNEQFF.

V is TRBV29-1 and J is TRBJ2-5; 8 nucleotides align to TRBD1. Trimming removed 4 bases from V and 5 bases from J; junction bases left unmatched: 6. The CDR3 extends over 13 amino acids. Germline CDR1 SQVTM, CDR2 ANQGSEA. Written as DNA, the CDR3 is TGCAGCGTTGGACAGGGGATCGAGGAGACCCAGTACTTC. Translated: CSVGQGIEETQYF. Full variable domain (outside the CDR3, taken from reference TRBV29-1 and TRBJ2-5): SAVISQKPSRDICQRGTSLTIQCQVDSQVTMMFWYRQQPGQSLTLIATANQGSEATYESGFVIDKFPISRPNLTFSTLTVSNMSPEDSSIYLCSVGQGIEETQYFGPGTRLLVL.

This clone was detected only a few times. This rearrangement joins TRBV28 to TRBJ2-5; a weak D match, TRBD1 (7 bases). The V and J ends lost 4 bases and 0 bases respectively, with 15 bases between them. The CDR3 spans 16 residues. Germline assignment: CDR1 MDHEN and CDR2 SYDVKM. The CDR3 region has the DNA TGTGCCAGCAGTTGGAGGGACAGTTGGTACCAAGAGACCCAGTACTTC. It is translated as CASSWRDSWYQETQYF.

This chain connects TRBV30 to TRBJ2-3; 7 nucleotides align to TRBD1. With V trimmed by 1 base and J by 4 bases, 5 bases remained unmatched. This CDR3 has 14 amino acids. The V gene's germline CDR1 is GTSNPN and CDR2 SVGIG (reference sequence). CDR3 nucleotides: TGTGCCTGGAGTGGGTCAGGGGGATCAGATACGCAGTATTTT. This codes for CAWSGSGGSDTQYF.

This chain uses TRBV5-1 with TRBJ2-2; maybe TRBD1 (5 bases). The CDR3 is 13 amino acids. The germline V gene encodes CDR1 SGHRS and CDR2 YFSETQ. V lost 0 bases to trimming and J lost 7 bases, with 7 bases between them. The CDR3 loop is CASSLEGNGELFF. The CDR3 coding sequence is TGCGCCAGCAGCTTGGAGGGGAACGGGGAGCTGTTTTTT.

For the CDR3, the DNA is TGTGCCTGGAGAGGAGCTAACTATGGCTACACCTTC. Its protein product is CAWRGANYGYTF. J is TRBJ1-2 and V is TRBV30; D gene unclear. The CDR3 has 12 amino acids. V gave up 3 bases and J gave up 0 bases, with 5 bases separating them. Germline CDR1 reads GTSNPN; CDR2 reads SVGIG (reference sequence).

The chain uses TRBV5-1 and TRBJ2-3; 9 nucleotides line up with TRBD1. Losses at the gene ends were 4 bases for V and 6 bases for J; bases not matched to a gene: 6. Germline V gene lookup returns CDR1 SGHRS and CDR2 YFSETQ. This CDR3 spans 14 amino acids. The CDR3 loop reads CASSVGQGGDTQYF. The CDR3 region has the DNA TGCGCCAGCAGCGTGGGACAGGGAGGGGATACGCAGTATTTT.

The chain has TRBV29-1 and TRBJ1-2; D gene uncertain. V lost 2 bases, J lost 2 bases, and 3 bases lay in between. The CDR3 loop spans 11 amino acids. From germline, CDR1 is SQVTM and CDR2 ANQGSEA. The CDR3 nucleotides read TGCAGCGTTGAACAGAACTATGGCTACACCTTC. Protein sequence: CSVEQNYGYTF.

The rearrangement uses TRBV28 and TRBJ1-2; TRBD1 matches 7 bases. The CDR3 has 12 residues. Germline assignment: CDR1 MDHEN and CDR2 SYDVKM. V shed 7 bases, J shed 6 bases, and the junction held 5 bases outside the gene matches. This CDR3 reads CASTLTGNGYTF. The CDR3 DNA is TGTGCCAGCACCTTGACAGGGAATGGCTACACCTTC.

The V gene is TRBV6-1, the J gene TRBJ2-3; TRBD2 matches at 7 bases. Germline assignment: CDR1 MNHNS and CDR2 SASEGT. The V and J ends lost 6 bases and 1 base, in that order; junction bases with no gene match: 7. CDR3 length: 15 amino acids. The CDR3, as DNA: TGTGCCAGCAGGCGAGCTGGGGGGGGCACAGATACGCAGTATTTT. Amino acid sequence: CASRRAGGGTDTQYF.

This clone was picked up a small number of times. This rearrangement joins TRBV6-1 to TRBJ2-7; D is uncertain. Looked up from germline, CDR1 is MNHNS and CDR2 is SASEGT. The V gene lost 6 bases and the J gene lost 2 bases, with 11 bases spanning the gap. The CDR3 consists of 13 residues. The CDR3: CASRDAYAYEQYF. CDR3 nucleotides: TGTGCCAGCAGAGATGCTTACGCCTACGAGCAGTACTTC.

In this sample, this clone turned up a few times. The chain has TRBV29-1 and TRBJ2-5, with TRBD1 identical over 9 bases. This CDR3 has 19 amino acids. V dropped 4 bases and J dropped 5; count of bases not matched to a gene: 23. Germline values: CDR1 SQVTM, CDR2 ANQGSEA. CDR3 nucleotide sequence: TGCAGCGTTGGAGCAACCGTCCCGGGACAGGGAGGATGGTGGGAGACCCAGTACTTC. Amino acids: CSVGATVPGQGGWWETQYF.